These T cell receptor beta chains were read from a single sample in a study of blood T cell repertoires in COVID-19. The assay was immunoSEQ multiplex PCR, and TCRdb's table has in-frame clones only and misses some. The top ten hold approximately 0.55% of the sample, which has 400,000 to 450,000 clones, less than 95% seen once. The sequencing sample was made of PBMCs or T cells enriched from blood (not recorded which). The receptors shown here come from a man in his late teens or twenties who had recovered from COVID-19. Both conserved end residues are part of each CDR3. Fields, in order: D gene, V gene, J gene, clone size, CDR3 DNA, CDR3 protein. D genes are given only for firm matches. The size of a clone is reported for some rows only, either as once, few or many, or as a class for expanded clones.

-	TRBV27	TRBJ1-4	-	TGTGCCAGCAGTATGACAGCCTGGAGCGAAAAACTGTTTTTT	CASSMTAWSEKLFF
-	TRBV25-1	TRBJ1-5	once	TGTGCCAGCAGTGAAACAGGGATGTATCAGCCCCAGCATTTT	CASSETGMYQPQHF
-	TRBV15	TRBJ1-5	-	TGTGCCACTTCGGGGGACAGCAATCAGCCCCAGCATTTT	CATSGDSNQPQHF
-	TRBV2	TRBJ2-1	-	TGTGCCAGCAGTGAAAGGAGGCTAGTCTACAATGAGCAGTTCTTC	CASSERRLVYNEQFF
-	TRBV12-5	TRBJ1-2	-	TGTGCTAGTGGTTCCCTTGCCCCCCGACATCCTTATGGCTACACCTTC	CASGSLAPRHPYGYTF
-	TRBV19	TRBJ1-2	-	TGTGCCAGTAGTATAGATCCGGGGGACCGCTACTATGGCTACACCTTC	CASSIDPGDRYYGYTF
TRBD1	TRBV4-1	TRBJ2-2	-	TGCGCCAGCAGCCAAGAGGACAGGCCCACCGGGGAGCTGTTTTTT	CASSQEDRPTGELFF
TRBD2	TRBV3-1/TRBV3-2	TRBJ2-2	-	TGTGCCAGCAGCCGACGGACTAGCGCCAACACCGGGGAGCTGTTTTTT	CASSRRTSANTGELFF
-	TRBV14	TRBJ1-6	-	TGTGCCAGCAGCCGGTTGGCGGATTCACCCCTCCACTTT	CASSRLADSPLHF
-	TRBV5-8	TRBJ1-2	-	TGTGCCAGCAGCTTAAATGGAGCAACTCGGGGCTACACCTTC	CASSLNGATRGYTF
TRBD1	TRBV5-4	TRBJ2-5	-	TGTGCCAGCAGCTTCGGACAGGGGCAAGAGACCCAGTACTTC	CASSFGQGQETQYF
-	TRBV7-2	TRBJ1-5	-	TGTGCCAGCAGCCGGGACGGGAGGAAAGACCAGCCCCAGCATTTT	CASSRDGRKDQPQHF
TRBD1	TRBV2	TRBJ1-2	-	TGTGCCCGGGGGACAGGCAATGGCTACACCTTC	CARGTGNGYTF
TRBD2	TRBV5-1	TRBJ2-2	-	TGCGCCAGCAGGAATTTACGCGGGAGCGGCGGGGAGCTGTTTTTT	CASRNLRGSGGELFF
TRBD1	TRBV5-4	TRBJ1-5	-	TGTGCCAGCAGCTTGAACGGACAGGGGGGCAATCAGCCCCAGCATTTT	CASSLNGQGGNQPQHF
-	TRBV14	TRBJ1-6	-	TGTGCCAGCAGCCAATACGTGACAGGCTCACCCCTCCACTTT	CASSQYVTGSPLHF
-	TRBV11-2	TRBJ1-4	few	TGTGCCAGCAGCTTAGATCGGTTTGGGGGGGCAACTAATGAAAAACTGTTTTTT	CASSLDRFGGATNEKLFF
-	TRBV24-1	TRBJ2-2	-	TGTGCCACCAGTGGAGGGCCAATGGGCGGGGAGCTGTTTTTT	CATSGGPMGGELFF
-	TRBV6-5	TRBJ1-1	once	TGTGCCAGCAGAATAGGAGGGTACGCTGAAGCTTTCTTT	CASRIGGYAEAFF
TRBD2	TRBV6-6	TRBJ2-1	-	TGTGCCAGCAGTTACTCAGGGCTAGCGGCCGGGAATGAGCAGTTCTTC	CASSYSGLAAGNEQFF
TRBD1	TRBV7-2	TRBJ1-5	-	TGTGCCAGCAGCTTAGTGGTATCACAGGGGCAGCCCCAGCATTTT	CASSLVVSQGQPQHF
TRBD2	TRBV19	TRBJ2-3	-	TGTGCCAGTAGTCAACTAGCGGGAGGAGGCACAGATACGCAGTATTTT	CASSQLAGGGTDTQYF
-	TRBV29-1	TRBJ2-5	-	TGCAGCGTTCGACTGGCCCTGGCGGAGACCCAGTACTTC	CSVRLALAETQYF
-	TRBV28	TRBJ1-1	-	TGTGCCAGCAGTGCCACAGACACTGAAGCTTTCTTT	CASSATDTEAFF
TRBD1	TRBV7-2	TRBJ1-1	-	TGTGCCAGCAGCTACCGGGACAGGGTTGTTGTGAACACTGAAGCTTTCTTT	CASSYRDRVVVNTEAFF
TRBD1	TRBV9	TRBJ1-6	-	TGTGCCAGCAGCGTCAGAGGGGGCGCAGGAAATTCACCCCTCCACTTT	CASSVRGGAGNSPLHF
TRBD1	TRBV5-6	TRBJ2-2	-	TGTGCCAGCAGCTGGTGGGACAGGAACACCGGGGAGCTGTTTTTT	CASSWWDRNTGELFF
TRBD2	TRBV30	TRBJ2-1	-	TGTGCCTGGAGGGGACTAGCGAAGGGCGATGAGCAGTTCTTC	CAWRGLAKGDEQFF
-	TRBV18	TRBJ1-1	few	TGTGCCAGCTCACCTCAGAAGAACACTGAAGCTTTCTTT	CASSPQKNTEAFF
-	TRBV5-6	TRBJ2-2	-	TGTGCCAGCAGCTTGGCCTCACAGTCCACCGGGGAGCTGTTTTTT	CASSLASQSTGELFF
-	TRBV7-2	TRBJ2-4	-	TGTGCCAGCAGCTTTCCCACCGGGGGAAAAAACATTCAGTACTTC	CASSFPTGGKNIQYF
TRBD1	TRBV5-1	TRBJ1-6	-	TGCGCCAGCAGCTTGGCCCCGGACAGGGATTCACCCCTCCACTTT	CASSLAPDRDSPLHF
TRBD1	TRBV27	TRBJ1-5	-	TGTGCCAGCCGACAGGGGGACAATCAGCCCCAGCATTTT	CASRQGDNQPQHF
TRBD1	TRBV5-5	TRBJ2-2	-	TGTGCCAGCAGCTTGGGGCAGGGGGCGAACACCGGGGAGCTGTTTTTT	CASSLGQGANTGELFF
TRBD2	TRBV7-2	TRBJ2-7	-	TGTGCCAGCAGACCTAGCGGGAGCTACGAGCAGTACTTC	CASRPSGSYEQYF
-	TRBV3-1/TRBV3-2	TRBJ1-1	-	TGTGCCAGCAGCCAGGGGGGAGGGAACACTGAAGCTTTCTTT	CASSQGGGNTEAFF
TRBD1	TRBV29-1	TRBJ2-4	-	TGCAGCTGCCGGACAGGGGATGACATTCAGTACTTC	CSCRTGDDIQYF
TRBD1	TRBV6-5	TRBJ1-4	few	TGTGCCAGCAGCTTCTCCCAGGGGGCTCACGAAAAACTGTTTTTT	CASSFSQGAHEKLFF
TRBD1	TRBV2	TRBJ2-3	-	TGTGCCAGCAGAGACAGGGGGGTCACAGATACGCAGTATTTT	CASRDRGVTDTQYF
-	TRBV24-1	TRBJ1-3	-	TGTGCCACCAGTGATTTCGGGGGGCCCGGAAACACCATATATTTT	CATSDFGGPGNTIYF
-	TRBV5-4	TRBJ1-6	-	TGTGCCAGCAGCTTAAGACAAGCACTGAGCTCCTATAATTCACCCCTCCACTTT	CASSLRQALSSYNSPLHF
-	TRBV29-1	TRBJ1-1	-	TGCAGCGTTGGGACAGCCGGTACTGAAGCTTTCTTT	CSVGTAGTEAFF
-	TRBV12-3/TRBV12-4	TRBJ2-7	-	TGTGCCAGCAGTTTAACGGCAGGGTACGAGCAGTACTTC	CASSLTAGYEQYF
-	TRBV19	TRBJ1-4	once	TGTGCCAGTAGTATTGTTTGGCCAGGGTGGAAAAAACTGTTTTTT	CASSIVWPGWKKLFF